These 17 T cell receptor beta chains share one sample of origin, sequenced in a study of blood T cell repertoires in COVID-19 (dated by TCRdb to 2019 to 2021). Libraries were made using the immunoSEQ multiplex PCR assay. TCRdb's version of the immuneACCESS table is confined to in-frame rearrangements and falls short of the full clone set. An unresolved V gene accounts for under half of the shortfall where checked; the remainder is of unknown origin. The sample table records approximately 120,000 clones; more than 70% of these occur just once. The ten most abundant clones make up roughly 1.2% of the sample. The sequenced sample was peripheral blood. The receptors were sampled from a woman older than 75 with acute or convalescent COVID-19.

The chain carries TRBV11-2 and TRBJ2-1; the match to TRBD1 covers 7 bases. Germline-derived CDR1 and CDR2 are SGHAT and FQNNGV. V gave up 1 base and J gave up 12 bases; unmatched junction bases: 9. The CDR3 totals 14 residues. The CDR3 DNA reads as TGTGCCAGCAGCTTAGGCCGACAGGGAAGGGGGCAGTTCTTC. Translation: CASSLGRQGRGQFF. The full variable domain, in which reference TRBV11-2 and TRBJ2-1 provide the parts outside the CDR3, is EAGVAQSPRYKIIEKRQSVAFWCNPISGHATLYWYQQILGQGPKLLIQFQNNGVVDDSQLPKDRFSAERLKGVDSTLKIQPAKLEDSAVYLCASSLGRQGRGQFFGPGTRLTVL.

The rearrangement uses TRBV27 and TRBJ2-2; D is undetermined. Looked up from germline, CDR1 is MNHEY and CDR2 is SMNVEV (reference sequence). V lost 2 bases and J 2 bases, leaving 12 bases between the germline ends. This CDR3 has 16 residues. The CDR3 nucleotides are TGTGCCAGCAGTTTAGAAGCGTCCCCTAACACCGGGGAGCTGTTTTTT. Translation gives CASSLEASPNTGELFF.

The rearrangement links TRBV7-3 to TRBJ2-2; 15 bases align to TRBD2. Germline V lookup: CDR1 SGHTA, CDR2 FQGTGA. V lost 5 bases and J lost 4; bases outside the gene matches: 2. The CDR3 loop spans 16 amino acids. The CDR3 reads CASSPGLAGGTGELFF. The CDR3 coding sequence is TGTGCCAGCAGCCCGGGACTAGCGGGGGGCACCGGGGAGCTGTTTTTT.

The chain recombines TRBV18 with TRBJ2-1; a weak D match, TRBD1 (5 bases). The V end was cut by 0 bases, the J end by 4 bases, with 10 bases between. The germline V gene has CDR1 KGHSH and CDR2 LQKENI. This CDR3 is 15 amino acids long. CDR3 in amino acids: CASSPPGATYNEQFF. Here the CDR3 DNA reads TGTGCCAGCTCACCACCAGGGGCTACTTACAATGAGCAGTTCTTC.

This clone is a singleton in its sample. J is TRBJ1-6 and V is TRBV5-1; 12 bases are a match to TRBD1. The CDR3 runs to 16 residues. Germline CDR1 is SGHRS and CDR2 is YFSETQ. V dropped 4 bases and J dropped 6; count of bases not matched to a gene: 5. The CDR3 is CASSAGTGGSNSPLHF. CDR3 nucleotide sequence: TGCGCCAGCAGCGCCGGGACAGGGGGCAGTAATTCACCCCTCCACTTT. The full variable domain, rest sourced from reference TRBV5-1 and TRBJ1-6, is KAGVTQTPRYLIKTRGQQVTLSCSPISGHRSVSWYQQTPGQGLQFLFEYFSETQRNKGNFPGRFSGRQFSNSRSEMNVSTLELGDSALYLCASSAGTGGSNSPLHFGNGTRLTVT.

The gene calls are TRBV2 and TRBJ2-2, with TRBD1 matching over 11 bases. V lost 6 bases and J lost 4; bases outside the gene matches: 4. The CDR3 is made up of 15 amino acids. Germline values: CDR1 SNHLY, CDR2 FYNNEI. The CDR3 sequence is CASSLGQGGTGELFF. For the CDR3, the DNA is TGTGCCAGCAGCCTGGGACAGGGGGGCACCGGGGAGCTGTTTTTT. Full variable domain (remainder filled in from reference TRBV2 and TRBJ2-2): EPEVTQTPSHQVTQMGQEVILRCVPISNHLYFYWYRQILGQKVEFLVSFYNNEISEKSEIFDDQFSVERPDGSNFTLKIRSTKLEDSAMYFCASSLGQGGTGELFFGEGSRLTVL.

This chain links TRBV6-5 with TRBJ1-6; unclear D gene. The length of the CDR3 is 14 residues. V lost 2 bases and J lost 6, with 8 bases in between. The V gene's germline CDR1 is MNHEY and CDR2 SVGAGI. For the CDR3, the DNA is TGTGCCAGCAGTTACGAGAGGTCTAATTCACCCCTCCACTTT. Translating gives CASSYERSNSPLHF.

The rearrangement joins TRBV7-8 to TRBJ2-7, with 7 bases matching TRBD2. The CDR3 covers 13 residues. Germline CDR1 is SGHVS and CDR2 is FQNEAQ. V lost 5 bases and J lost 1; bases outside the gene matches: 2. CDR3: CASSGGGSYEQYF. CDR3 nucleotide sequence: TGTGCCAGCAGCGGGGGGGGGTCCTACGAGCAGTACTTC.

V is TRBV7-3 and J is TRBJ2-3; 8 positions match TRBD2. Germline CDR1 reads SGHTA; CDR2 reads FQGTGA. The CDR3 is 15 residues long. The V and J ends lost 5 bases and 6 bases, in that order; junction bases with no gene match: 10. CDR3: CASSPQSGRYDTQYF. The CDR3 DNA follows: TGTGCCAGCAGCCCGCAGAGCGGGAGATACGATACGCAGTATTTT.

The chain couples TRBV28 to TRBJ1-2, with 12 positions matching TRBD1. Germline CDR1 MDHEN, CDR2 SYDVKM. This CDR3 is 15 amino acids long. Germline trimming cut 7 bases from V and 5 bases from J; bases unmatched to any gene: 8. The CDR3 here is CASTRGGQGAYGYTF. The CDR3 nucleotides read TGTGCCAGCACCCGGGGGGGACAGGGGGCTTATGGCTACACCTTC.

This clone occurred once. The rearrangement uses TRBV9 and TRBJ1-2; maybe TRBD1 (5 bases). The germline V gene encodes CDR1 SGDLS and CDR2 YYNGEE. This CDR3 comprises 14 residues. Trimming stripped 4 bases from V and 1 base from J, with 11 bases between. This CDR3 is CASSLSRGNYGYTF. The CDR3 coding sequence is TGTGCCAGCAGCTTAAGTAGGGGTAACTATGGCTACACCTTC.

The chain combines TRBV3-1 (or the pseudogene TRBV3-2) with TRBJ2-3; D perhaps matches TRBD2 (6 bases). V lost 1 base and J 1 base, leaving 15 bases between the germline ends. The length of the CDR3 is 17 residues. The germline gives CDR1 LGHDT, CDR2 YNNKEL (reference sequence). CDR3 nucleotides: TGTGCCAGCAGCCAAGCCCCGGGGGTGCGGGGCACAGATACGCAGTATTTT. It codes for CASSQAPGVRGTDTQYF.

CDR3 residues: CASSSYYGYTF. For the CDR3, the DNA is TGTGCCAGCAGTTCGTACTATGGCTACACCTTC. The chain carries TRBV12-3 or TRBV12-4 and TRBJ1-2; D call uncertain. This CDR3 region has 11 residues. Trimming cost V 4 bases and J 3 bases, with 3 bases left between them.

This clone occurred once. The gene calls are TRBV6-2 or TRBV6-3 and TRBJ2-3; D is ambiguous. V shed 4 bases and J shed 4 bases, with 12 bases lying between them. The germline V gene has CDR1 MNHEY and CDR2 SVGEGT. CDR3 length: 14 residues. In nucleotides, the CDR3 is TGTGCCAGCAGTTTCCTACGTCCCCCAGATACGCAGTATTTT. As protein: CASSFLRPPDTQYF.

V gene TRBV5-1 combines with J gene TRBJ2-7; D is perhaps TRBD2 (5 bases). Trimming took 4 bases from V and 4 from J, leaving 15 bases between them. Germline CDR1 reads SGHRS; CDR2 reads YFSETQ. The CDR3 is 14 residues long. The CDR3 loop is CASSPRIGVYEQYF. CDR3 nucleotide sequence: TGCGCCAGCAGCCCCCGCATCGGGGTTTACGAGCAGTACTTC.

The rearrangement joins TRBV10-3 to TRBJ2-3, with a weak D call TRBD2 (6 bases). The germline V gene has CDR1 ENHRY and CDR2 SYGVKD. This CDR3 has 18 residues. The V end lost 4 bases, the J end lost 0 bases, and 20 bases lay between the germline ends. CDR3 in amino acids: CAISVSKRSGFSTDTQYF. CDR3 DNA: TGTGCCATCAGTGTGTCTAAGAGGAGCGGGTTTAGCACAGATACGCAGTATTTT.

This clone has a single count. The rearrangement joins TRBV28 to TRBJ1-5; 8 nucleotides align to TRBD1. The CDR3 sequence is 16 residues long. The V gene's germline CDR1 is MDHEN and CDR2 SYDVKM. Trimming at V came to 6 bases and at J to 0 bases, leaving 7 bases not matched to a gene. CDR3 in DNA: TGTGCCAGCAGGCCCGGGACAGGAAATAGCAATCAGCCCCAGCATTTT. Protein product: CASRPGTGNSNQPQHF.